This T cell receptor beta chain emerged from a study of cytotoxic CD8 clonotypes in ibrutinib-treated CLL. Here immunoSEQ multiplex PCR was the method, and the copy in TCRdb shows in-frame clones only, minus some. This table holds around 200,000 clones, approximately 75% found once. V gave up 5 bases and J gave up 3 bases; unmatched junction bases: 5. Germline CDR1 is MNHEY and CDR2 is SVGAGI. The CDR3 is 15 amino acids. The gene calls are TRBV6-5 and TRBJ2-1, with 9 bases lining up with TRBD2. This specimen was PBMCs, taken after 12 months of ibrutinib treatment. The TCR comes from a human donor with chronic lymphocytic leukemia. The CDR3 region is CASSTVAGDYNEQFF. The DNA of the CDR3 is TGTGCCAGCAGTACCGTAGCGGGGGACTACAATGAGCAGTTCTTC.